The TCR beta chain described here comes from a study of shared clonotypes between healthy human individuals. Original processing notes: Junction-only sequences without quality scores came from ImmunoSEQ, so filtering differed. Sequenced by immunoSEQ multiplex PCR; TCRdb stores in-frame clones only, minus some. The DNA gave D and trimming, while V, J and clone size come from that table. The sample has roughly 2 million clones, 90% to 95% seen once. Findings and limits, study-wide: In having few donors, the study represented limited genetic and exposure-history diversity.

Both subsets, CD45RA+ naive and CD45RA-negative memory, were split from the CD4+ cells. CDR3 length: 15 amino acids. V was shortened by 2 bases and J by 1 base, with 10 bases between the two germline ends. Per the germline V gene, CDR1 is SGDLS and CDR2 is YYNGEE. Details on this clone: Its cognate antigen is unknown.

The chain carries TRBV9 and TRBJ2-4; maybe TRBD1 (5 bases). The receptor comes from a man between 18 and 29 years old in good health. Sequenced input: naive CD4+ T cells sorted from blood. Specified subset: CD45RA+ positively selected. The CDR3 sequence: CASSVGQTAKNIQYF. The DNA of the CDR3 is TGTGCCAGCAGCGTGGGGCAGACTGCCAAAAACATTCAGTACTTC.